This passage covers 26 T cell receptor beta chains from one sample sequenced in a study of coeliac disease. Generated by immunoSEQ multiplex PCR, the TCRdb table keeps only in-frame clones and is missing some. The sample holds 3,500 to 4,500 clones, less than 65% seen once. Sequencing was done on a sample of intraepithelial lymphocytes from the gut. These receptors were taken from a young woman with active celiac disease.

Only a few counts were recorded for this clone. The chain's CDR3 is CASSHHGYTF. CDR3 bases: TGTGCCAGCAGTCATCATGGCTACACCTTC. The chain joins TRBV7-9 to TRBJ1-2; D unresolved. This CDR3 is built from 10 residues. Trimming shortened V by 6 bases and J by 6 bases, and 5 bases separated the two germline ends. Germline-derived CDR1 and CDR2 are SEHNR and FQNEAQ (reference sequence).

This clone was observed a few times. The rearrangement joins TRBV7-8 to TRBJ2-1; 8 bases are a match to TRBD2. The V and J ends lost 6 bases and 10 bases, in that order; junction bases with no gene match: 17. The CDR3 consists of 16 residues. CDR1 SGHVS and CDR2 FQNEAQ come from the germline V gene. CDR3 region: CASSNQPGTREREQFF. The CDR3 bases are TGTGCCAGCAGTAATCAACCCGGGACTAGGGAGAGAGAGCAGTTCTTC.

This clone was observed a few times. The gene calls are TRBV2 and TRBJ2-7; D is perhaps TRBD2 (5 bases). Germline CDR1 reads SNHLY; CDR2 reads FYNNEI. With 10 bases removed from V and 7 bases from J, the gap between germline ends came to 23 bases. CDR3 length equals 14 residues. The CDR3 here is CATEGTARVGEQYF. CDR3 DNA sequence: TGTGCCACAGAGGGAACAGCAAGAGTGGGTGAGCAGTACTTC.

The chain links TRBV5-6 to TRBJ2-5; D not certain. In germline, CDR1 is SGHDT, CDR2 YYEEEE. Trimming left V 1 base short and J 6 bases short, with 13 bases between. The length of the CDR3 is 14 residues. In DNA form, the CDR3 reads TGTGCCAGCAGCTTGTCCCCGGGTTTCAAGACCCAGTACTTC. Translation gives CASSLSPGFKTQYF.

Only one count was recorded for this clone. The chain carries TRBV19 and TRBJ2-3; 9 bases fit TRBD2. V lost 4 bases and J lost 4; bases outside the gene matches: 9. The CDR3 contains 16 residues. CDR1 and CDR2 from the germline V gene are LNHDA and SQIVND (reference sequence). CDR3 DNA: TGTGCCAGTAGTACATTAGCGGGAGAGGACCCAGATACGCAGTATTTT. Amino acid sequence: CASSTLAGEDPDTQYF.

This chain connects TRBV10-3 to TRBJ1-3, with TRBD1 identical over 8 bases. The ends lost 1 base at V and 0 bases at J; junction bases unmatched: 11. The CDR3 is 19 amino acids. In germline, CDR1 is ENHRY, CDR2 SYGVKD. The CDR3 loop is CAISEFWTGKLSSGNTIYF. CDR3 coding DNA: TGTGCCATCAGTGAGTTTTGGACAGGGAAGTTATCCTCTGGAAACACCATATATTTT.

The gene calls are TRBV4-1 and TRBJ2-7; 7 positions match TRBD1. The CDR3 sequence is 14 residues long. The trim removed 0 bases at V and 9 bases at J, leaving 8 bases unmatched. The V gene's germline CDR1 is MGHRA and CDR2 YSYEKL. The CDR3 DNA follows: TGCGCCAGCAGCCAAGACGCAGGCCCAGGGGGGCAGTACTTC. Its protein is CASSQDAGPGGQYF.

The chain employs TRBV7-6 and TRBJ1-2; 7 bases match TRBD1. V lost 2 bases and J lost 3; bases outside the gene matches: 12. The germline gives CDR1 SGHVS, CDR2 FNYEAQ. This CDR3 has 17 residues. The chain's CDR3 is CASSLRTLQGHYYGYTF. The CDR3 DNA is TGTGCCAGCAGCTTACGGACCCTACAGGGGCACTACTATGGCTACACCTTC.

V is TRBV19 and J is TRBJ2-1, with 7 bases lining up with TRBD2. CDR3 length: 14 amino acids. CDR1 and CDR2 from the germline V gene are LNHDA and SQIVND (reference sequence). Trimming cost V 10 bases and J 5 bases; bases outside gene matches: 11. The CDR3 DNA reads TGTGCCACCGCGACCCGGGACTATAACAATGAGCAGTTCTTC. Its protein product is CATATRDYNNEQFF. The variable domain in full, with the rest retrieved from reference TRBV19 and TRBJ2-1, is DGGITQSPKYLFRKEGQNVTLSCEQNLNHDAMYWYRQDPGQGLRLIYYSQIVNDFQKGDIAEGYSVSREKKESFPLTVTSAQKNPTAFYLCATATRDYNNEQFFGPGTRLTVL.

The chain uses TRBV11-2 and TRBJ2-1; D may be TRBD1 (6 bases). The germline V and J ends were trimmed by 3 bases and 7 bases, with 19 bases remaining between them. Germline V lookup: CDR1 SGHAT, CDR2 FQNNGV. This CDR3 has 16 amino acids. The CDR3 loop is CASSFTLPGHRNEQFF. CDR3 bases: TGTGCCAGCAGCTTTACATTACCGGGACACAGGAATGAGCAGTTCTTC.

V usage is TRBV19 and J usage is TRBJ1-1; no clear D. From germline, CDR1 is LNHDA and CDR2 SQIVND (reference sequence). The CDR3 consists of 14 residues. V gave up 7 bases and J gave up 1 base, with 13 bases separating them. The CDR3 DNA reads TGTGCCAGTATGAGTCTAGCCCCGAACACTGAAGCTTTCTTT. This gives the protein CASMSLAPNTEAFF.

In nucleotides, the CDR3 is TGTGCCAGCAGCGTGGGCCTTAACAATGAGCAGTTCTTC. Its translation is CASSVGLNNEQFF. The genes are TRBV7-8 and TRBJ2-1; D is ambiguous. In germline, CDR1 is SGHVS, CDR2 FQNEAQ. Trimming shortened V by 5 bases and J by 5 bases, and 10 bases separated the two germline ends. The length of the CDR3 is 13 residues.

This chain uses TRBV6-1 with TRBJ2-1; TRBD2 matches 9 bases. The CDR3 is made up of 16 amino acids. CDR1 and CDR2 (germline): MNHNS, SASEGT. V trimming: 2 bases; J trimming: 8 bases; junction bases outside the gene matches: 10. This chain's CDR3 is CASSETPLAGRDEQFF. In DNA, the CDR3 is TGTGCCAGCAGTGAAACCCCGCTAGCGGGACGGGATGAGCAGTTCTTC.

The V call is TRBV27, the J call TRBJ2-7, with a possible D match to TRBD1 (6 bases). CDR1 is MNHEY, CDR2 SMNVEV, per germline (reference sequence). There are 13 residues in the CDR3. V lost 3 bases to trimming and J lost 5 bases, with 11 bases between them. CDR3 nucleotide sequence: TGTGCCAGCAGTTTCCCGACAGGCAACGAGCAGTACTTC. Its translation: CASSFPTGNEQYF.

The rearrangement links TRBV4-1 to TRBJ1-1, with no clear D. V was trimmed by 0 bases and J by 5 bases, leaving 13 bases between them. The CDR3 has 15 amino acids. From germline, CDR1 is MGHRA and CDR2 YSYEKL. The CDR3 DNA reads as TGCGCCAGCAGCCAAGAAGTCGGAGGGAGGACTGAAGCTTTCTTT. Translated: CASSQEVGGRTEAFF.

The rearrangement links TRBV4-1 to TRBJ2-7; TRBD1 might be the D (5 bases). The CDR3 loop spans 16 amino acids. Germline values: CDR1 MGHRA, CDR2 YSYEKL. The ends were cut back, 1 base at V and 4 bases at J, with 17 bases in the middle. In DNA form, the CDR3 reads TGCGCCAGCAGCCAAGCAGACAGCCGCGCCCCTTACGAGCAGTACTTC. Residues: CASSQADSRAPYEQYF.

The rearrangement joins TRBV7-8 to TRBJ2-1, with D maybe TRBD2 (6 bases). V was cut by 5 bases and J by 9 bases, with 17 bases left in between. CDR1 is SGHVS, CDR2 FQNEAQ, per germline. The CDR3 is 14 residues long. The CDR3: CASSPERRETEQFF. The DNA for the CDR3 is TGTGCCAGCAGCCCTGAACGGAGGGAGACTGAGCAGTTCTTC.

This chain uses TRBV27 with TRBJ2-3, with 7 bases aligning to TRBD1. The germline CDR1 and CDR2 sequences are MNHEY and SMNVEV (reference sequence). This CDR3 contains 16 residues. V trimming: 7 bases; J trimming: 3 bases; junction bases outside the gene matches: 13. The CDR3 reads CASIHQTGSGTDTQYF. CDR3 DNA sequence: TGTGCCAGCATCCATCAGACAGGGTCGGGGACAGATACGCAGTATTTT.

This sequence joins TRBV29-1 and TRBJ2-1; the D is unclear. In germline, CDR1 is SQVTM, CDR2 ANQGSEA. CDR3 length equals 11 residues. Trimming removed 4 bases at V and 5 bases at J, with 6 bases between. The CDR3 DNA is TGCAGCGTTGGAAGAGACAATGAGCAGTTCTTC. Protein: CSVGRDNEQFF.

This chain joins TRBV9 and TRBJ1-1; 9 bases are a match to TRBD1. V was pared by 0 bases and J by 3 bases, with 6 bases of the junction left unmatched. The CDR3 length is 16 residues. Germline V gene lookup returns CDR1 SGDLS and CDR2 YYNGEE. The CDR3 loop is CASSVAQGAPYTEAFF. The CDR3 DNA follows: TGTGCCAGCAGCGTAGCACAGGGGGCGCCTTACACTGAAGCTTTCTTT.

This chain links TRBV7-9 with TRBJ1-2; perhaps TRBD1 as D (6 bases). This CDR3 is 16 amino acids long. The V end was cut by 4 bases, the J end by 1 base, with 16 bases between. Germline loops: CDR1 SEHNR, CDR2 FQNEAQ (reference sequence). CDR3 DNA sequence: TGTGCCAGCAGCTCGAAGCTTCGACAGGTTAACTATGGCTACACCTTC. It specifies CASSSKLRQVNYGYTF. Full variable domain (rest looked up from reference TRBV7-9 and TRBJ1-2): DTGVSQNPRHKITKRGQNVTFRCDPISEHNRLYWYRQTLGQGPEFLTYFQNEAQLEKSRLLSDRFSAERPKGSFSTLEIQRTEQGDSAMYLCASSSKLRQVNYGYTFGSGTRLTVV.

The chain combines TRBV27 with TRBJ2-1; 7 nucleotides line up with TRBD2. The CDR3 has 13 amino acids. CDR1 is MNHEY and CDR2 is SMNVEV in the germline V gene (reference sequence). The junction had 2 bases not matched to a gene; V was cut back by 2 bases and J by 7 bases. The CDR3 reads CASSLAGANEQFF. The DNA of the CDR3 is TGTGCCAGCAGTTTAGCGGGAGCGAATGAGCAGTTCTTC.

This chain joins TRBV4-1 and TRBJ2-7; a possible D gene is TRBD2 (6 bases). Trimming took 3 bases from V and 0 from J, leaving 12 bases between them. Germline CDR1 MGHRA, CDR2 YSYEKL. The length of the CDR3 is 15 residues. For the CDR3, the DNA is TGCGCCAGCAGCCACCGAAGCGGGTCCTCCTACGAGCAGTACTTC. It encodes CASSHRSGSSYEQYF.

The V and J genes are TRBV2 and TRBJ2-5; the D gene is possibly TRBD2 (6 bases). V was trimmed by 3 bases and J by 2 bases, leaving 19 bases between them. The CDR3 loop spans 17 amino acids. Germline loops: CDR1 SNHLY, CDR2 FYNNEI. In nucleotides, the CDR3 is TGTGCCAGCAGTGACATGCCTAGCGCGAGGGTTCAAGAGACCCAGTACTTC. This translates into CASSDMPSARVQETQYF.

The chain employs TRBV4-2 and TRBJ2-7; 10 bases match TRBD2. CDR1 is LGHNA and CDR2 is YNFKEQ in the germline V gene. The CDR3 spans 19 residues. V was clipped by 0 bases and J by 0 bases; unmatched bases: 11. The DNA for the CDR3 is TGTGCCAGCAGCCAAGATGAGAATAGCGGGAGGTGGAGCTCCTACGAGCAGTACTTC. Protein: CASSQDENSGRWSSYEQYF.

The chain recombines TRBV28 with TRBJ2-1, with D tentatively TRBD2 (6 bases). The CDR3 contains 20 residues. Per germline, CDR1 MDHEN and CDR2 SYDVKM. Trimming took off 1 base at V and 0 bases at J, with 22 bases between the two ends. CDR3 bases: TGTGCCAGCAGTTTATTTGGCAGGGCTAGCGAGAAATACTCCTACAATGAGCAGTTCTTC. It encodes CASSLFGRASEKYSYNEQFF.